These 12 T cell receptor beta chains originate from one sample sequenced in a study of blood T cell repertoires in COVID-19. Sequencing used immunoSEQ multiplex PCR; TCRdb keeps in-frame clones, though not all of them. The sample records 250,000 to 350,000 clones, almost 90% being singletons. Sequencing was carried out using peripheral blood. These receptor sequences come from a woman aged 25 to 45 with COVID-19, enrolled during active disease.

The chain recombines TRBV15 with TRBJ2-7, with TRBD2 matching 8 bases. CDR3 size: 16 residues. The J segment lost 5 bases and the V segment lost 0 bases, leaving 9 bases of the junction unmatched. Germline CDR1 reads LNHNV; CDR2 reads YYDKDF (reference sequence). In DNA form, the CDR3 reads TGTGCCACCAGCAGAGAAGGGACTAGTATTCCACACGAGCAGTACTTC. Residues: CATSREGTSIPHEQYF. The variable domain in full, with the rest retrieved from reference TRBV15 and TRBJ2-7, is DAMVIQNPRYQVTQFGKPVTLSCSQTLNHNVMYWYQQKSSQAPKLLFHYYDKDFNNEADTPDNFQSRRPNTSFCFLDIRSPGLGDTAMYLCATSREGTSIPHEQYFGPGTRLTVT.

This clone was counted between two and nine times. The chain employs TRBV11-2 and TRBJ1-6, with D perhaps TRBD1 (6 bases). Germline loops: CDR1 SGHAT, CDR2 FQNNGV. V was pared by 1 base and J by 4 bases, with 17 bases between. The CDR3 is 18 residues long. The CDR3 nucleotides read TGTGCCAGCAGCTTAGGGGGCTCAAGGGGGTATTATAATTCACCCCTCCACTTT. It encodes CASSLGGSRGYYNSPLHF.

The CDR3 nucleotides are TGTGCCAGCTCACCTGGCGGGACAGGTTACTACGAGCAGTACTTC. Translation gives CASSPGGTGYYEQYF. V usage is TRBV18 and J usage is TRBJ2-7; 8 positions match TRBD1. The CDR3 has 15 amino acids. The J segment lost 3 bases and the V segment lost 3 bases, leaving 7 bases of the junction unmatched. CDR1 KGHSH and CDR2 LQKENI come from the germline V gene.

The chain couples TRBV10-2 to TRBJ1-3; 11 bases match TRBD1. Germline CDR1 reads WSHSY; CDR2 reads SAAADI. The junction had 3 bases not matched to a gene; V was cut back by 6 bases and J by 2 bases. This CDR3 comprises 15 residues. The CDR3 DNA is TGCGCCAGCAGGGGGACAGGGGGAACTGGAAACACCATATATTTT. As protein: CASRGTGGTGNTIYF.

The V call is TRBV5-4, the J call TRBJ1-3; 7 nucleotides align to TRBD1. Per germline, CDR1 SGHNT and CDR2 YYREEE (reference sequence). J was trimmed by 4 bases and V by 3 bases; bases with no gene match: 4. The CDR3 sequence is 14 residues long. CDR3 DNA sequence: TGTGCCAGCAGCTGGGGACAGACGGGAAACACCATATATTTT. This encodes CASSWGQTGNTIYF.

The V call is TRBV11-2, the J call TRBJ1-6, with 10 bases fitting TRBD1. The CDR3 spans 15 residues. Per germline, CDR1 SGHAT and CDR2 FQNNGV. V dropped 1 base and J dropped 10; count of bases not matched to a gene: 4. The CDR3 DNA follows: TGTGCCAGCAGCTTAGTTGGACAGGGGGTATCACCCCTCCACTTT. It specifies CASSLVGQGVSPLHF.

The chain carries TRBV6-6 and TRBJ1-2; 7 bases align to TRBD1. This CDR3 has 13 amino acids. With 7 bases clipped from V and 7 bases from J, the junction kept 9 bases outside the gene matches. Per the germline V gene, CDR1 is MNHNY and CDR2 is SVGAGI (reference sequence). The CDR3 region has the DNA TGTGCCAGCATACAACAGGGGCGGGGTGGCTACACCTTC. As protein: CASIQQGRGGYTF.

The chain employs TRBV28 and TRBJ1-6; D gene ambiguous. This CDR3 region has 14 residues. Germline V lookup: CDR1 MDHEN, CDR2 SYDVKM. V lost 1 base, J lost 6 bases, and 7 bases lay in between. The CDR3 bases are TGTGCCAGCAGTTTATTTCACAGTAATTCACCCCTCCACTTT. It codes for CASSLFHSNSPLHF. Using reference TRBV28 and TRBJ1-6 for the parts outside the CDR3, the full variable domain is DVKVTQSSRYLVKRTGEKVFLECVQDMDHENMFWYRQDPGLGLRLIYFSYDVKMKEKGDIPEGYSVSREKKERFSLILESASTNQTSMYLCASSLFHSNSPLHFGNGTRLTVT.

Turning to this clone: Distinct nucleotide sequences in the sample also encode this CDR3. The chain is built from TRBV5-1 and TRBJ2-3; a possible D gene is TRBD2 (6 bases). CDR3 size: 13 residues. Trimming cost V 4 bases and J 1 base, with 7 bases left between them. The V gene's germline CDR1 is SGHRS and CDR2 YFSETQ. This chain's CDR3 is CASSASGTDTQYF. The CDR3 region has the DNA TGCGCCAGCAGCGCTAGCGGCACAGATACGCAGTATTTT.

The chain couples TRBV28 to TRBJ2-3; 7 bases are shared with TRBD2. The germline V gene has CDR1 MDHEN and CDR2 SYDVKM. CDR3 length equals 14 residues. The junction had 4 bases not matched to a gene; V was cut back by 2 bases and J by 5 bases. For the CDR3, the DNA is TGTGCCAGCAGTTTAGGGAGGGAAGGAGATACGCAGTATTTT. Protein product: CASSLGREGDTQYF.

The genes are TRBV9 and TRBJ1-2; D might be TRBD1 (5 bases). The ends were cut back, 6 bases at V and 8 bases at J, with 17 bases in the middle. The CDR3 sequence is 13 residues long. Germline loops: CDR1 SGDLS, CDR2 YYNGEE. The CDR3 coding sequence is TGTGCCAGCACCCTGGGCACAGGTGGAGGCTACACCTTC. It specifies CASTLGTGGGYTF.

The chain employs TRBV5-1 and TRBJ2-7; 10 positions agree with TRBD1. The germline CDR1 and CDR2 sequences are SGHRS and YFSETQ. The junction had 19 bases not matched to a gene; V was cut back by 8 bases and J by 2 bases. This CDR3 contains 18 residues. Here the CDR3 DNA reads TGCGCCAGGTCCGCAGAATGGGGACAGGGGAGTAGCCCCTACGAGCAGTACTTC. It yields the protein CARSAEWGQGSSPYEQYF.